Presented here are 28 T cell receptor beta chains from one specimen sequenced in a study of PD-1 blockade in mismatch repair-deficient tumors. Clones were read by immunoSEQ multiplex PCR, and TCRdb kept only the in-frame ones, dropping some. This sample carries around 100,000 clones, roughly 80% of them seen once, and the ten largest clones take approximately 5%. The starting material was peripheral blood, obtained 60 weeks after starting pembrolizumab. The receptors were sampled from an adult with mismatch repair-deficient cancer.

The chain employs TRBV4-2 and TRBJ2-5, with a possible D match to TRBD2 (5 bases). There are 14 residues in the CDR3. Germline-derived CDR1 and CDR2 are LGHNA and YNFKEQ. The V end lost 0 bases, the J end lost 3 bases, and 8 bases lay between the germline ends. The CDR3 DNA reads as TGTGCCAGCAGCCAAGATTTGAGGGAAGAGACCCAGTACTTC. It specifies CASSQDLREETQYF.

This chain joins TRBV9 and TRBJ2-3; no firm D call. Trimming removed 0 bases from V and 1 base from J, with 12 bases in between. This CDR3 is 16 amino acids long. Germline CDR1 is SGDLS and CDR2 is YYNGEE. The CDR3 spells CASSVGVGWGTDTQYF. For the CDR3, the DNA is TGTGCCAGCAGCGTAGGAGTCGGGTGGGGCACAGATACGCAGTATTTT.

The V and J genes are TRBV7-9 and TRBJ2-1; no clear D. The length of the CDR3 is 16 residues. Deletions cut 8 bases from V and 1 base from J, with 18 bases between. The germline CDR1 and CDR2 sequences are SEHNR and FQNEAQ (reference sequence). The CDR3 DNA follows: TGTGCCAGCTCCCTCCAATTCGGGTTGTCCTACAATGAGCAGTTCTTC. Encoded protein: CASSLQFGLSYNEQFF.

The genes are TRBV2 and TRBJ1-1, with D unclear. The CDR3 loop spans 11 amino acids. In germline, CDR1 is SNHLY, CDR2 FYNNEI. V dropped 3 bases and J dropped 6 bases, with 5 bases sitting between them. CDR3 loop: CASSDEAEAFF. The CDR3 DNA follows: TGTGCCAGCAGTGATGAGGCTGAAGCTTTCTTT.

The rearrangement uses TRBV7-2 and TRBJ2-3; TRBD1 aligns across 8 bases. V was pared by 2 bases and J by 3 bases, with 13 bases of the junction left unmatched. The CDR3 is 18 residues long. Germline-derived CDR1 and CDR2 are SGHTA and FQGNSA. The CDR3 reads CASSLNSPRTGQTDTQYF. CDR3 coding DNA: TGTGCCAGCAGCTTAAATAGTCCGAGGACAGGGCAGACAGATACGCAGTATTTT.

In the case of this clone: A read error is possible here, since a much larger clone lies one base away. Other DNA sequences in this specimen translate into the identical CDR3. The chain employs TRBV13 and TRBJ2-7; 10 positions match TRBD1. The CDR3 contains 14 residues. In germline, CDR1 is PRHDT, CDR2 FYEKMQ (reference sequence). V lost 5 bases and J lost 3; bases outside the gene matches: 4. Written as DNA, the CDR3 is TGTGCCAGCAGCCCCAGGACAGGGGGCTACGAGCAGTACTTC. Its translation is CASSPRTGGYEQYF.

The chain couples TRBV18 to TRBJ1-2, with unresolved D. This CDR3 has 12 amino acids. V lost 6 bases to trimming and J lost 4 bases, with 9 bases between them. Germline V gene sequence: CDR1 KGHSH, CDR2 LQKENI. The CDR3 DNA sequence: TGTGCCAGCTCCCCTTCACTCTATGGCTACACCTTC. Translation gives CASSPSLYGYTF.

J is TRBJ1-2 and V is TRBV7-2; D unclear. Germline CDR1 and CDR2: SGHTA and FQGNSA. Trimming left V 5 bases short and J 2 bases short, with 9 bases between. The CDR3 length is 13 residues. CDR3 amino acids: CASSEDGNYGYTF. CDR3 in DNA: TGTGCCAGCAGCGAAGACGGCAACTATGGCTACACCTTC.

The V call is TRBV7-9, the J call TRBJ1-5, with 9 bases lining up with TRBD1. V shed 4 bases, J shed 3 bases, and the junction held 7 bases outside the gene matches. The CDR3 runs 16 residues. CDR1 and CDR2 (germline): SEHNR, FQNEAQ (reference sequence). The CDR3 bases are TGTGCCAGCAGCTCGGGACAGGGTTTTAACAATCAGCCCCAGCATTTT. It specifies CASSSGQGFNNQPQHF.

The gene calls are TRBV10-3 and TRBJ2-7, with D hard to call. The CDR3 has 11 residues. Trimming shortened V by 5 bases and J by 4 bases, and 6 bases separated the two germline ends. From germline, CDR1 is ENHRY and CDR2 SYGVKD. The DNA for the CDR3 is TGTGCCATCAGTCTTGGGTACGAGCAGTACTTC. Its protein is CAISLGYEQYF.

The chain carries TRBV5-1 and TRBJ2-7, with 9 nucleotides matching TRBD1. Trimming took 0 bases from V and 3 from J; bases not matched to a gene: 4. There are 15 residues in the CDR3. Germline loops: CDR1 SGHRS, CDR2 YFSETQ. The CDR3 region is CASSLGGQGYYEQYF. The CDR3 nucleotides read TGCGCCAGCAGCTTGGGGGGACAGGGATACTACGAGCAGTACTTC. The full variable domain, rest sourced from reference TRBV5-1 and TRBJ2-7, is KAGVTQTPRYLIKTRGQQVTLSCSPISGHRSVSWYQQTPGQGLQFLFEYFSETQRNKGNFPGRFSGRQFSNSRSEMNVSTLELGDSALYLCASSLGGQGYYEQYFGPGTRLTVT.

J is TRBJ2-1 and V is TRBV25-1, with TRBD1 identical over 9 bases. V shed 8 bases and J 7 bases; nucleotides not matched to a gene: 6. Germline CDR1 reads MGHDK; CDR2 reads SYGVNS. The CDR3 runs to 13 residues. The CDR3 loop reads CASARQGGNEQFF. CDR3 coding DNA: TGTGCCAGCGCTAGACAGGGGGGGAATGAGCAGTTCTTC. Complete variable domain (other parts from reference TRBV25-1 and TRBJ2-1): EADIYQTPRYLVIGTGKKITLECSQTMGHDKMYWYQQDPGMELHLIHYSYGVNSTEKGDLSSESTVSRIRTEHFPLTLESARPSHTSQYLCASARQGGNEQFFGPGTRLTVL.

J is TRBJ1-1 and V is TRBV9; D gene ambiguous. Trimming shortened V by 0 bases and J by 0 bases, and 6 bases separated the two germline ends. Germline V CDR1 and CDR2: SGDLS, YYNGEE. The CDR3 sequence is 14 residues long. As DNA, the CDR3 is TGTGCCAGCAGCGTAGAGGAGATGAACACTGAAGCTTTCTTT. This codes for CASSVEEMNTEAFF.

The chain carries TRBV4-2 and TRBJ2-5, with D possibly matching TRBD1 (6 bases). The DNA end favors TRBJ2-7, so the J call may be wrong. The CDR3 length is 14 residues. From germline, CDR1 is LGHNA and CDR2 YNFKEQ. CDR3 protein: CASSQVKGAYEQYF. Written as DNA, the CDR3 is TGTGCCAGCAGCCAAGTTAAGGGGGCCTACGAGCAGTACTTC.

The CDR3 region is CASSLGRWAGELFF. In DNA, the CDR3 is TGTGCCAGCAGCTTAGGACGGTGGGCCGGGGAGCTGTTTTTT. V gene TRBV7-3 combines with J gene TRBJ2-2, with D hard to call. The CDR3 is made up of 14 amino acids. Between the trimmed V and J ends, which lost 2 bases and 6 bases, there was a span of 10 bases. From germline, CDR1 is SGHTA and CDR2 FQGTGA.

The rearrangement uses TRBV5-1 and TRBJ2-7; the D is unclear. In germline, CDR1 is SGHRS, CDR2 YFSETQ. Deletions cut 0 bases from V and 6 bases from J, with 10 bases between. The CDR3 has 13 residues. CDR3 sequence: CASSLAMGPEQYF. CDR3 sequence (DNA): TGCGCCAGCAGCTTGGCGATGGGTCCCGAGCAGTACTTC.

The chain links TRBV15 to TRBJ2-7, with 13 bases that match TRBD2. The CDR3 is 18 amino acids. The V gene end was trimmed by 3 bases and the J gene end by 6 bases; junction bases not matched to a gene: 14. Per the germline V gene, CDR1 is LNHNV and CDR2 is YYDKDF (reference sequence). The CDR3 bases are TGTGCCACCAGCAGGGGGACTAGCGGGGTAGGGAGGCTGAGCGAGCAGTACTTC. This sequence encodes CATSRGTSGVGRLSEQYF.

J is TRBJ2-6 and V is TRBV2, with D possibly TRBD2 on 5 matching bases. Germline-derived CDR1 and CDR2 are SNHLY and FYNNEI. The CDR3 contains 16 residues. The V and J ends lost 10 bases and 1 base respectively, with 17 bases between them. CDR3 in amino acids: CATLQLARSGANVLTF. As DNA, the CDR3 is TGTGCCACCCTACAATTAGCGCGATCTGGGGCCAACGTCCTGACTTTC.

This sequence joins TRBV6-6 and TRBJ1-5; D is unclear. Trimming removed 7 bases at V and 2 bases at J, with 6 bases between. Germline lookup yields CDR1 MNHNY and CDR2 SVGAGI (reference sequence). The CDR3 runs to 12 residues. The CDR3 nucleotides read TGTGCCAGCACTTCGGGCAATCAGCCCCAGCATTTT. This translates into CASTSGNQPQHF.

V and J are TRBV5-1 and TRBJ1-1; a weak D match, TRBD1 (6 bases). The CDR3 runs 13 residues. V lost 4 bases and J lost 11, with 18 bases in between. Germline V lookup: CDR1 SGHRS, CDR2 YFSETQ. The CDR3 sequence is CASSPETGKRAFF. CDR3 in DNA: TGCGCCAGCAGCCCCGAGACAGGCAAACGGGCTTTCTTT.

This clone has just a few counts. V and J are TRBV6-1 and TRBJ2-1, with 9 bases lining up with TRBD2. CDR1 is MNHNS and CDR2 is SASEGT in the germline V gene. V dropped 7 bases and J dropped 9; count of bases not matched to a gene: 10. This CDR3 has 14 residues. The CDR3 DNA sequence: TGTGCCAGCATCTCCGGGACTAGCTTCGCTGAGCAGTTCTTC. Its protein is CASISGTSFAEQFF.

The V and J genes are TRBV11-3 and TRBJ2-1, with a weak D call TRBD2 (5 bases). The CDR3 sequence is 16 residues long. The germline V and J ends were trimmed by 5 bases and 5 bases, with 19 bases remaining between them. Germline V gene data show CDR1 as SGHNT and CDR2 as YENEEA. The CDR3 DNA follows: TGTGCCAGCAGCCGAGAGGGCGAGTTAGCTGACAATGAGCAGTTCTTC. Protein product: CASSREGELADNEQFF. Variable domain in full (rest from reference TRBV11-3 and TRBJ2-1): EAGVVQSPRYKIIEKKQPVAFWCNPISGHNTLYWYLQNLGQGPELLIRYENEEAVDDSQLPKDRFSAERLKGVDSTLKIQPAELGDSAVYLCASSREGELADNEQFFGPGTRLTVL.

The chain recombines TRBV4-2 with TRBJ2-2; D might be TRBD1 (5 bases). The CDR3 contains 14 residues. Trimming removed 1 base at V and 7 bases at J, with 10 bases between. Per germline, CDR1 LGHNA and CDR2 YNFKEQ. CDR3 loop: CASSQGGADGELFF. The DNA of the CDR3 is TGTGCCAGCAGCCAAGGGGGCGCGGACGGGGAGCTGTTTTTT.

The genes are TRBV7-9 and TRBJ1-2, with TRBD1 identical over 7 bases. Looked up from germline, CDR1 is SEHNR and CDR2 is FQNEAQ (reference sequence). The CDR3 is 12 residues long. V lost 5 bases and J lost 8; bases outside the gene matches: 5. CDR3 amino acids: CASSMGTDGYTF. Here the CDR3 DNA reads TGTGCCAGCAGCATGGGGACAGACGGCTACACCTTC.

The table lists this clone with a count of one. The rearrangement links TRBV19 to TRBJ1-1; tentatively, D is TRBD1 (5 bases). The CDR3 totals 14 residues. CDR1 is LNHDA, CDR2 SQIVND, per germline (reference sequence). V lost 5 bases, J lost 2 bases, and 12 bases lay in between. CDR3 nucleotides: TGTGCCAGTAGTGTTTGGGGGAAAAACACTGAAGCTTTCTTT. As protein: CASSVWGKNTEAFF.

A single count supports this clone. CDR3 residues: CASRPVGGSIQYF. CDR3 coding DNA: TGTGCCAGCAGACCAGTCGGTGGTTCGATTCAGTACTTC. The chain couples TRBV28 to TRBJ2-4; D unclear. CDR3 length equals 13 residues. Germline V lookup: CDR1 MDHEN, CDR2 SYDVKM. V was trimmed by 6 bases and J by 10 bases, leaving 16 bases between them.

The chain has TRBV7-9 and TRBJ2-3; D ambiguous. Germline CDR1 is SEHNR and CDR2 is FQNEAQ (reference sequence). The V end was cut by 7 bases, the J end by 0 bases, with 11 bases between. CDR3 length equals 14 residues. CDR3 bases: TGTGCCAGCAATTCGGCGGCTAGCACAGATACGCAGTATTTT. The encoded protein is CASNSAASTDTQYF.

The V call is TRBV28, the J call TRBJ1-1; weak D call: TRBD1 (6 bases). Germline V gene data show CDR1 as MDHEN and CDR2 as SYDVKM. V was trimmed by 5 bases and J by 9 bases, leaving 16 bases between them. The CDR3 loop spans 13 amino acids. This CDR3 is CASSPTPGQQAFF. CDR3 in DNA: TGTGCCAGCAGTCCAACCCCGGGACAACAAGCTTTCTTT.